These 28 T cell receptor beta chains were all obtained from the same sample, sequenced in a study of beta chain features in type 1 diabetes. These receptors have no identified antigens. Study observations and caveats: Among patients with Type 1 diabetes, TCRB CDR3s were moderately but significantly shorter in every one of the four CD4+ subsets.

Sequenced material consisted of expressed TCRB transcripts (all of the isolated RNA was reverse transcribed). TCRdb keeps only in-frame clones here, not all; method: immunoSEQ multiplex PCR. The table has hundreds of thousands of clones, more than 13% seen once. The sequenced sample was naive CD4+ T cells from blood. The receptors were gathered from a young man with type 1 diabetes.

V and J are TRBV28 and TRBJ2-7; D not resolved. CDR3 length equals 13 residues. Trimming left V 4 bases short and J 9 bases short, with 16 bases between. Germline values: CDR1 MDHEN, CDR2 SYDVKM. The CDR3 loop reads CASSYTFFGVQYF. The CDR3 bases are TGTGCCAGCAGTTACACCTTCTTTGGTGTGCAGTACTTC.

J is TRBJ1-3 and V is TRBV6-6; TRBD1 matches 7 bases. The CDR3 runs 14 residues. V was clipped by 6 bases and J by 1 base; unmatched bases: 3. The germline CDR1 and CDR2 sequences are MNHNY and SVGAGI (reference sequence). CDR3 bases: TGTGCCAGCAGGGACAGGACATCTGGAAACACCATATATTTT. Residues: CASRDRTSGNTIYF.

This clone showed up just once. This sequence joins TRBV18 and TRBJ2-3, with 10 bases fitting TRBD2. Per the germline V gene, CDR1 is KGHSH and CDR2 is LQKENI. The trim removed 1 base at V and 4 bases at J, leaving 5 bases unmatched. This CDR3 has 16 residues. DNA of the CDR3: TGTGCCAGCTCACCACGCAACCTAGCGGGGGCAGATACGCAGTATTTT. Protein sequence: CASSPRNLAGADTQYF.

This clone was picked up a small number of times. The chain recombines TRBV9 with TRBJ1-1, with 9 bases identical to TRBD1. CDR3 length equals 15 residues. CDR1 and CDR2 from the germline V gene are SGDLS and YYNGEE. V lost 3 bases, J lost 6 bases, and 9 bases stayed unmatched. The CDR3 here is CASSERDREFSEAFF. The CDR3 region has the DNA TGTGCCAGCAGCGAAAGGGACAGGGAATTCTCTGAAGCTTTCTTT.

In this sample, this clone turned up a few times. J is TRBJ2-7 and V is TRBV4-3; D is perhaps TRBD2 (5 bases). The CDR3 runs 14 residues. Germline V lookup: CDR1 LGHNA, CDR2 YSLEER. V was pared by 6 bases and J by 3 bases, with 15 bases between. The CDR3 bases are TGCGCCAGCAGTCCGCCGGGAAACCACTACGAGCAGTACTTC. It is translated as CASSPPGNHYEQYF.

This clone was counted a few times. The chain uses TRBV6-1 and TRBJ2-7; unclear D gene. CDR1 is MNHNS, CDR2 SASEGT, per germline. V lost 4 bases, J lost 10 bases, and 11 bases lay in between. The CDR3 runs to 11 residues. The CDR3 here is CASSVVVYQYF. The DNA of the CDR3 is TGTGCCAGCAGTGTAGTGGTGTATCAGTACTTC.

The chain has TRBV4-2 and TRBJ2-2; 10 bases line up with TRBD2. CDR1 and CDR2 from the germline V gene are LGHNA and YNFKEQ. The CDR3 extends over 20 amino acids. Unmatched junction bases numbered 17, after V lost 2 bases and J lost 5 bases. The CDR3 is CASSQSGTVMKREGTGELFF. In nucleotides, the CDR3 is TGTGCCAGCAGCCAATCCGGGACAGTCATGAAGCGGGAGGGGACCGGGGAGCTGTTTTTT.

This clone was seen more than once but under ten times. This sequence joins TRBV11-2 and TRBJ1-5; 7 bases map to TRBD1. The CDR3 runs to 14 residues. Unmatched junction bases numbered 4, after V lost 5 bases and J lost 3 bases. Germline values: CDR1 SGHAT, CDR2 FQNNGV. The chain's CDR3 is CASSLTGINQPQHF. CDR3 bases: TGTGCCAGCAGCCTGACAGGGATCAATCAGCCCCAGCATTTT.

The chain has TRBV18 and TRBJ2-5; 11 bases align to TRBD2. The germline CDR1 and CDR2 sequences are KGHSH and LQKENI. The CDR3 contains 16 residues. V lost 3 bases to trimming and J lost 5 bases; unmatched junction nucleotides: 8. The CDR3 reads CASSPQLAGVSETQYF. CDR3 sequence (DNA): TGTGCCAGCTCACCCCAACTAGCGGGAGTCTCTGAGACCCAGTACTTC. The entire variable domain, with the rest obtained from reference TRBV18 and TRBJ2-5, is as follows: NAGVMQNPRHLVRRRGQEARLRCSPMKGHSHVYWYRQLPEEGLKFMVYLQKENIIDESGMPKERFSAEFPKEGPSILRIQQVVRGDSAAYFCASSPQLAGVSETQYFGPGTRLLVL.

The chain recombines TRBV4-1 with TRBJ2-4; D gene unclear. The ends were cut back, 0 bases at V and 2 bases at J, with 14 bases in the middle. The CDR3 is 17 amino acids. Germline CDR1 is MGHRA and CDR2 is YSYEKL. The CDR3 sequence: CASSQETGYGTKNIQYF. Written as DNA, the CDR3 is TGCGCCAGCAGCCAAGAAACCGGGTATGGGACCAAAAACATTCAGTACTTC.

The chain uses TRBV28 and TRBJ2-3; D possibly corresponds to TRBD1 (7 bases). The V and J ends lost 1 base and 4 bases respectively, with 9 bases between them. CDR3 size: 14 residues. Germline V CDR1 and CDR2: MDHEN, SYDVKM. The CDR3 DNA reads TGTGCCAGCAGTTTATCCAGGGGGGCAGATACGCAGTATTTT. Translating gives CASSLSRGADTQYF.

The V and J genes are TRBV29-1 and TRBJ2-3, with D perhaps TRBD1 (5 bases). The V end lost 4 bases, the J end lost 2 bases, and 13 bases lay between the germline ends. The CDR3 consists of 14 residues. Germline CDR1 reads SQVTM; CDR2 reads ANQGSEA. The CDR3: CSVVGQASTDTQYF. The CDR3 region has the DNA TGCAGCGTTGTGGGGCAAGCTTCCACAGATACGCAGTATTTT.

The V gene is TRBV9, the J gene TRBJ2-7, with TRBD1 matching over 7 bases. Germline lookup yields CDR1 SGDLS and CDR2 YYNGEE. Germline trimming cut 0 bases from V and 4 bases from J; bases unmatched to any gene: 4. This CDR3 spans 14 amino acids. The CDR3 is CASSVGGQRYEQYF. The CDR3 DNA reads TGTGCCAGCAGCGTAGGGGGACAGAGATACGAGCAGTACTTC.

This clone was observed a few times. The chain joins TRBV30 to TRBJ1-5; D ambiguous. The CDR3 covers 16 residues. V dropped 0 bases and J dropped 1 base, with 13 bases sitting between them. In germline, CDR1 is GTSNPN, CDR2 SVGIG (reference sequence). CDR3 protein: CAWSVRVGQSNQPQHF. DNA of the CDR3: TGTGCCTGGAGTGTACGAGTCGGGCAGAGCAATCAGCCCCAGCATTTT.

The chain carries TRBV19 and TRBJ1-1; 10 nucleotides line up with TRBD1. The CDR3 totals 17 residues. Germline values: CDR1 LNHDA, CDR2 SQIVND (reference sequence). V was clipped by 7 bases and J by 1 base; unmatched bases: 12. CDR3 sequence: CASTRGQGKPGNTEAFF. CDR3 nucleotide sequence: TGTGCCAGTACCAGGGGACAGGGGAAACCCGGGAACACTGAAGCTTTCTTT.

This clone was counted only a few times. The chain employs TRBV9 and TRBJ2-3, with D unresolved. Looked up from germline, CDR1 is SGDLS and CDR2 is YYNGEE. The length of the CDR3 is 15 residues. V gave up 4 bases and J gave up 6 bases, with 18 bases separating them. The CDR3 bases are TGTGCCAGCAGCCCCCTCGGCGGTGGCTCGGATACGCAGTATTTT. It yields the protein CASSPLGGGSDTQYF. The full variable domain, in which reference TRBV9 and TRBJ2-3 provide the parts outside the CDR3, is DSGVTQTPKHLITATGQRVTLRCSPRSGDLSVYWYQQSLDQGLQFLIQYYNGEERAKGNILERFSAQQFPDLHSELNLSSLELGDSALYFCASSPLGGGSDTQYFGPGTRLTVL.

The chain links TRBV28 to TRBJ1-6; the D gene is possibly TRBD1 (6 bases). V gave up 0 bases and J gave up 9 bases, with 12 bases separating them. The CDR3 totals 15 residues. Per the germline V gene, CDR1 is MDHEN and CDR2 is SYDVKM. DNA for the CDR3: TGTGCCAGCAGTTTATGGCGGCAAGGGGGTTCACCCCTCCACTTT. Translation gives CASSLWRQGGSPLHF.

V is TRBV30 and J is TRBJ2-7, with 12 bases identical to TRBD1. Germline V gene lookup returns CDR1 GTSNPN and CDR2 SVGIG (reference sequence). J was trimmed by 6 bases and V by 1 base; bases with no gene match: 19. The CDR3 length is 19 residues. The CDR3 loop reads CAWSGRGGTGGFPRTEQYF. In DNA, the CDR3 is TGTGCCTGGAGTGGAAGGGGCGGGACAGGGGGCTTCCCTCGCACCGAGCAGTACTTC.

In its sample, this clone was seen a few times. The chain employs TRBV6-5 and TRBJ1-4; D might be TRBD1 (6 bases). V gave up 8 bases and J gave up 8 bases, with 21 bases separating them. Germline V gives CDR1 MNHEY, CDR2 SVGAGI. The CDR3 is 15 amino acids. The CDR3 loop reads CASRSATGSGEKLFF. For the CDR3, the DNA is TGTGCCAGCCGATCCGCCACAGGGTCTGGGGAAAAACTGTTTTTT.

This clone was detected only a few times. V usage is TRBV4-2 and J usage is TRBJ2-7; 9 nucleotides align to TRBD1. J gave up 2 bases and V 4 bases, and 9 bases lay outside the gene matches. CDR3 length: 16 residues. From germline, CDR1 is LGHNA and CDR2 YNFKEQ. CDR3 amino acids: CASSLGGGQGTYEQYF. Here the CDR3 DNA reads TGTGCCAGCAGCCTTGGTGGGGGACAGGGAACCTACGAGCAGTACTTC.

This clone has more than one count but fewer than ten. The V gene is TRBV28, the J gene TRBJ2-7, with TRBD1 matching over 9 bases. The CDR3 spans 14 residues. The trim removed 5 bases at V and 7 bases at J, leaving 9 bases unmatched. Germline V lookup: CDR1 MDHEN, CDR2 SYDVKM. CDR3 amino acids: CASSPGQGGPEQYF. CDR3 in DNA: TGTGCCAGCAGTCCGGGACAGGGTGGTCCGGAGCAGTACTTC.

The CDR3 protein is CASSLRDRGYDGTEAFF. The CDR3 coding sequence is TGCGCCAGCTCGTTACGGGACAGGGGTTATGATGGCACTGAAGCTTTCTTT. The V call is TRBV5-1, the J call TRBJ1-1; TRBD1 matches at 10 bases. The germline CDR1 and CDR2 sequences are SGHRS and YFSETQ. The CDR3 extends over 17 amino acids. Trimming cost V 7 bases and J 4 bases; bases outside gene matches: 16.

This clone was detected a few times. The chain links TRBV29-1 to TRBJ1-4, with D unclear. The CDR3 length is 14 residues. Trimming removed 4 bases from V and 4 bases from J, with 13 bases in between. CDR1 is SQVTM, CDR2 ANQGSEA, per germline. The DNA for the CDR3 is TGCAGCGTTGGGGGTGATGGGTTTAATGAAAAACTGTTTTTT. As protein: CSVGGDGFNEKLFF.

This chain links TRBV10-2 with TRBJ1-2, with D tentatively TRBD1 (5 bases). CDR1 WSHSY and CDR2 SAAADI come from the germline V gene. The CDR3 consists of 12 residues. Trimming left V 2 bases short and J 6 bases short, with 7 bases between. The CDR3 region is CASSEQGNGYTF. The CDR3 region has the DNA TGCGCCAGCAGTGAGCAGGGTAATGGCTACACCTTC.

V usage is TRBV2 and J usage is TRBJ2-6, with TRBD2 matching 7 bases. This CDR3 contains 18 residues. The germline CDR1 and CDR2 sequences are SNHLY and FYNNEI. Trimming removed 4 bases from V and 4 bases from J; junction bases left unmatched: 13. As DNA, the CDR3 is TGTGCCAGCAGTGTCCACCCACCAGGGAGGGCGGGGGCCAACGTCCTGACTTTC. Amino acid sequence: CASSVHPPGRAGANVLTF.

The CDR3 sequence: CASSVDTSTDTQYF. The CDR3 DNA follows: TGTGCCAGCAGCGTGGACACCTCCACAGATACGCAGTATTTT. V gene TRBV9 combines with J gene TRBJ2-3; a possible D gene is TRBD1 (5 bases). V lost 2 bases and J 2 bases, leaving 9 bases between the germline ends. Per germline, CDR1 SGDLS and CDR2 YYNGEE. The CDR3 has 14 residues.

Here the CDR3 DNA reads TGTGCCAGCAGTCTTAGACCGGGACAGGGGAACACTGAAGCTTTCTTT. Amino acid sequence: CASSLRPGQGNTEAFF. V gene TRBV7-2 combines with J gene TRBJ1-1, with 9 bases matching TRBD1. CDR3 length: 16 residues. The germline CDR1 and CDR2 sequences are SGHTA and FQGNSA. V lost 6 bases, J lost 1 base, and 9 bases stayed unmatched.

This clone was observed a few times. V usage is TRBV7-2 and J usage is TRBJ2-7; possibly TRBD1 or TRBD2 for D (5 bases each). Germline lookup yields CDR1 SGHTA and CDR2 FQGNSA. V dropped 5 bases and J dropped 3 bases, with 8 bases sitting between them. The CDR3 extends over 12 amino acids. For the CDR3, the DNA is TGTGCCAGCAGCCGGGGACGCTACGAGCAGTACTTC. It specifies CASSRGRYEQYF.